This T cell receptor beta chain was sequenced for a study of blood T cell repertoires in COVID-19. About the research overall: The United States, Italy and Spain supplied acute and convalescent COVID-19 samples.

The CDR3 spans 15 residues. Per germline, CDR1 ENHRY and CDR2 SYGVKD. V was clipped by 7 bases and J by 2 bases; unmatched bases: 11. Per the original methods: Amplification with reference gene primers provided the estimates of nucleated cell counts. Method: immunoSEQ multiplex PCR; TCRdb's copy keeps in-frame clones and lacks some. For V, J and clone size, that table is used; D and trimming come from the DNA. The sample shows around 270,000 clones, approximately 91% of them seen only once. Sequencing was done on a sample of peripheral blood. The clonotype originates from a person aged 18-29 years with COVID-19, enrolled during active disease. The rearrangement uses TRBV10-3 and TRBJ2-7; the match to TRBD2 covers 7 bases. For the CDR3, the DNA is TGTGCCATCAAAACCAGCACTAGCGTAGCCTACGAGCAGTACTTC. Protein sequence: CAIKTSTSVAYEQYF.